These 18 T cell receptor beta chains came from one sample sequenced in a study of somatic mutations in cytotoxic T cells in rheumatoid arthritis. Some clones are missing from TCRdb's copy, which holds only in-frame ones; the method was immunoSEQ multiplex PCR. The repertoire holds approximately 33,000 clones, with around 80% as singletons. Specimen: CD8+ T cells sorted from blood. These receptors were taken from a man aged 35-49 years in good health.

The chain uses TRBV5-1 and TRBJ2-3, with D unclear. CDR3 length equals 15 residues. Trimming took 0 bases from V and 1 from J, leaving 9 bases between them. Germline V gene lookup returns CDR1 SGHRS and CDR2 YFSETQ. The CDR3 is CASSLDPGGTDTQYF. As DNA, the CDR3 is TGCGCCAGCAGCTTGGACCCCGGCGGCACAGATACGCAGTATTTT.

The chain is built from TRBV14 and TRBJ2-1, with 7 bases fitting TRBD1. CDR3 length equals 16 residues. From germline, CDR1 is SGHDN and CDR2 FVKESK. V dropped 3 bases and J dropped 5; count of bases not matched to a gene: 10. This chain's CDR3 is CASSHLLTGDHNEQFF. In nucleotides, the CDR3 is TGTGCCAGCAGCCACCTCTTAACAGGGGACCACAATGAGCAGTTCTTC.

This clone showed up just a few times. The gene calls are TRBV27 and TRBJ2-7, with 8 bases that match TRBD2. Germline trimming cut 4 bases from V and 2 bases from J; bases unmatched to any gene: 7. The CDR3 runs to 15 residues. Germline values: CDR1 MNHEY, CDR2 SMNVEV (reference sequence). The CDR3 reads CASSSLPGLAYEQYF. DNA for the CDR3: TGTGCCAGCAGTTCTCTCCCGGGACTAGCCTACGAGCAGTACTTC.

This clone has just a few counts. CDR3 residues: CASSKGTSGDRSYEQYF. DNA for the CDR3: TGTGCCAGCAGTAAAGGGACTAGCGGGGACCGCTCCTACGAGCAGTACTTC. V is TRBV6-9 and J is TRBJ2-7; the match to TRBD2 covers 13 bases. The CDR3 consists of 17 residues. V was pared by 5 bases and J by 0 bases, with 7 bases of the junction left unmatched. In germline, CDR1 is MNHGY, CDR2 SVAAGI.

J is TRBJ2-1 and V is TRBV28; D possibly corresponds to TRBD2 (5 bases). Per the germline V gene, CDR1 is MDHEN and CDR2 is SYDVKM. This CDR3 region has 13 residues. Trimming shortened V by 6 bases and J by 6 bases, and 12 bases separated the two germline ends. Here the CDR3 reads CASSYLSGNEQFF. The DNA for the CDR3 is TGTGCCAGCAGCTATCTGAGCGGCAATGAGCAGTTCTTC.

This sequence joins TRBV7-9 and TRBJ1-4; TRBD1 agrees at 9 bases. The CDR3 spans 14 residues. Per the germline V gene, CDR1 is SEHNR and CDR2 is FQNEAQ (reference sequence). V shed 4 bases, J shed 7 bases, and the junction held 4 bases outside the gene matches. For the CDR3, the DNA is TGTGCCAGCAGCTACAGGGGGCAGGGTGAAAAACTGTTTTTT. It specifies CASSYRGQGEKLFF.

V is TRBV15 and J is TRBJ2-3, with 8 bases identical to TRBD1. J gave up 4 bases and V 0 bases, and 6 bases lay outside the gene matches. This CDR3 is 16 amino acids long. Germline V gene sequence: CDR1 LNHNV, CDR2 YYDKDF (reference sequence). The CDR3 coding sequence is TGTGCCACCAGCAGAGAGACAGGGGTTGATCCAGATACGCAGTATTTT. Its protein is CATSRETGVDPDTQYF.

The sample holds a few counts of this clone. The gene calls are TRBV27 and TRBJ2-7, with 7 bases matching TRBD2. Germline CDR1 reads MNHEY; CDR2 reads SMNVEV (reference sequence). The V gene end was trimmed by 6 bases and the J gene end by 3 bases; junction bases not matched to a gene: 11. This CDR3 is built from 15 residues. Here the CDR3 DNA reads TGTGCCAGCAGCCTGGAGACCGGGAGGAGCTACGAGCAGTACTTC. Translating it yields CASSLETGRSYEQYF.

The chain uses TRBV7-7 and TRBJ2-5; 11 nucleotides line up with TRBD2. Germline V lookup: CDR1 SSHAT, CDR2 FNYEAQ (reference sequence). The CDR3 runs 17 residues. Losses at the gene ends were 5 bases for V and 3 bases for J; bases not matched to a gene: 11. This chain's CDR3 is CASSPGLAEPSKETQYF. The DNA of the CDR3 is TGTGCCAGCAGCCCGGGACTAGCGGAGCCATCGAAAGAGACCCAGTACTTC.

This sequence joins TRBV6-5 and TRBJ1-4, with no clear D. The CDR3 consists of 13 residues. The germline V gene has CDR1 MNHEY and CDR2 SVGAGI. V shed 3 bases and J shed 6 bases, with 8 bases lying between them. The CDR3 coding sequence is TGTGCCAGCAGTTATAGGGTGGATGAAAAACTGTTTTTT. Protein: CASSYRVDEKLFF.

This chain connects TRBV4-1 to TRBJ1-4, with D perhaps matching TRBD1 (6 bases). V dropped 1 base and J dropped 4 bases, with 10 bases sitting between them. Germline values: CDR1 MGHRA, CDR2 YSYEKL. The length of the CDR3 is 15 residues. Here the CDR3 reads CASSQGTVINEKLFF. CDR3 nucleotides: TGCGCCAGCAGCCAAGGGACAGTTATTAATGAAAAACTGTTTTTT.

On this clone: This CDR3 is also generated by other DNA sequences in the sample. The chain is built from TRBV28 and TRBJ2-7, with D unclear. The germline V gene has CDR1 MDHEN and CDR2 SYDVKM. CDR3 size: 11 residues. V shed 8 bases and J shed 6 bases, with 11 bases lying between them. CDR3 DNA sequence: TGTGCCAGCGGATTCTACTCCGAGCAGTACTTC. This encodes CASGFYSEQYF.

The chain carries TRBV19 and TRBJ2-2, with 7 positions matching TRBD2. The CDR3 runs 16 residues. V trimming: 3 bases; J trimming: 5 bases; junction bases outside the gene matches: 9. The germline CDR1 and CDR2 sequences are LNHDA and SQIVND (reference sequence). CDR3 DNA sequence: TGTGCCAGTAGTATCAAAGAAGCGGGGTGGACCGGGGAGCTGTTTTTT. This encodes CASSIKEAGWTGELFF.

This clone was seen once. The CDR3 is CASSLSGRFDEQFF. CDR3 DNA sequence: TGTGCCAGCAGCTTAAGCGGGAGATTCGATGAGCAGTTCTTC. J is TRBJ2-1 and V is TRBV7-9; TRBD2 agrees at 8 bases. Trimming at V came to 2 bases and at J to 8 bases, leaving 5 bases not matched to a gene. CDR3 size: 14 residues. Per the germline V gene, CDR1 is SEHNR and CDR2 is FQNEAQ (reference sequence).

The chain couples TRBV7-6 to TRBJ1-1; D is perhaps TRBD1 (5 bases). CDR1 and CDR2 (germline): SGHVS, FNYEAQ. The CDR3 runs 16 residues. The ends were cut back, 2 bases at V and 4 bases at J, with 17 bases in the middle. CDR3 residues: CASSLSWGEVGTEAFF. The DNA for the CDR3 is TGTGCCAGCAGCTTAAGCTGGGGGGAGGTGGGCACTGAAGCTTTCTTT. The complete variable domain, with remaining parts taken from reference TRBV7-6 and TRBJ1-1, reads GAGVSQSPRYKVTKRGQDVALRCDPISGHVSLYWYRQALGQGPEFLTYFNYEAQQDKSGLPNDRFSAERPEGSISTLTIQRTEQRDSAMYRCASSLSWGEVGTEAFFGQGTRLTVV.

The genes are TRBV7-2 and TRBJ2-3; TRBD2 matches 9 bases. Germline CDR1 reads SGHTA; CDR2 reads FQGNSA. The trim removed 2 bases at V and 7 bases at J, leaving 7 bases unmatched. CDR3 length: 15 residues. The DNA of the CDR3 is TGTGCCAGCAGCTTAAGAGCGGGAGGCCACTATACGCAGTATTTT. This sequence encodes CASSLRAGGHYTQYF. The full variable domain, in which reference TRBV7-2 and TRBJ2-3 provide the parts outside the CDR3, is GAGVSQSPSNKVTEKGKDVELRCDPISGHTALYWYRQSLGQGLEFLIYFQGNSAPDKSGLPSDRFSAERTGGSVSTLTIQRTQQEDSAVYLCASSLRAGGHYTQYFGPGTRLTVL.

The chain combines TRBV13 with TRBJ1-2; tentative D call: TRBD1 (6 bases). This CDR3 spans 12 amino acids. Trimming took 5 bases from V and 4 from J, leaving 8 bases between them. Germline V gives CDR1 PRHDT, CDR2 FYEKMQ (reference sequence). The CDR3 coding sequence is TGTGCCAGCAGCCTGACAGGCTATGGCTACACCTTC. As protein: CASSLTGYGYTF.

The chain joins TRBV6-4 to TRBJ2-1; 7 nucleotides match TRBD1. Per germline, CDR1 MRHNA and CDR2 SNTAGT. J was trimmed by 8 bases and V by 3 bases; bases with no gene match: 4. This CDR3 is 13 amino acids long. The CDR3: CASSEQGRDEQFF. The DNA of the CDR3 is TGTGCCAGCAGTGAACAGGGGCGGGATGAGCAGTTCTTC.